This T cell receptor beta chain originates from a study of blood T cell repertoires in COVID-19. TCRdb's copy holds only in-frame clones and misses some; the assay was immunoSEQ multiplex PCR. The sample has about 150,000 clones, 75% to 90% seen once. The V gene's germline CDR1 is MNHEY and CDR2 SMNVEV (reference sequence). This CDR3 comprises 13 residues. After removal of 5 bases from V and 5 bases from J, the junction contained 3 bases not matched to a gene. The chain recombines TRBV27 with TRBJ1-1, with 9 bases lining up with TRBD1. The sequencing sample was made of peripheral blood. The TCR sequence derives from a woman aged 60-70 years with acute or convalescent COVID-19. The CDR3 protein is CASSKQGATEAFF. In DNA, the CDR3 is TGTGCCAGCAGTAAACAGGGGGCGACTGAAGCTTTCTTT.